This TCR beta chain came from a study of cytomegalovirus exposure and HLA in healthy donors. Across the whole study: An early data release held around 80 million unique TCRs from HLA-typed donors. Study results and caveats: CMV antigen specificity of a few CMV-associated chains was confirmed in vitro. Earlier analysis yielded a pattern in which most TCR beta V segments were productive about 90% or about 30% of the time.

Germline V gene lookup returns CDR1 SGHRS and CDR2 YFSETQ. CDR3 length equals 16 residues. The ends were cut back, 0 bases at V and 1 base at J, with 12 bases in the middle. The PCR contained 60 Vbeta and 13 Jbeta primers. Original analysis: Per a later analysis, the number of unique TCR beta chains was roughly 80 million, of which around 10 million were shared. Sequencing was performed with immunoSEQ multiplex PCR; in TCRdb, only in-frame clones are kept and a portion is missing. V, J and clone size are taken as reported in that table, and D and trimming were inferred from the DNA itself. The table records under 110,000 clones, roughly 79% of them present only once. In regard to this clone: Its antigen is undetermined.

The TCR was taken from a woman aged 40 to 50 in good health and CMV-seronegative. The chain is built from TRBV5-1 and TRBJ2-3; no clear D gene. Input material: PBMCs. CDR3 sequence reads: CASSLAALSGTDTQYF. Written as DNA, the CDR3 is TGCGCCAGCAGCTTGGCCGCACTAAGCGGCACAGATACGCAGTATTTT.